Listed below are T cell receptor beta chains from one sample, sequenced in a study of blood T cell repertoires in COVID-19. Measured with immunoSEQ multiplex PCR; TCRdb has only the in-frame clones, and not every one. The data show about 250,000 clones, more than 80% seen once. The sample was peripheral blood. All receptors come from a human donor in a cohort sampled during active COVID-19. Both conserved end residues are trimmed from each CDR3.

TRBV15,TRBJ1-5,ATSRDTAGFGNQPQH
TRBV18,TRBJ1-5,ASSPGRSNQPQH
TRBV19,TRBJ2-7,ASTGWREFSYEQY
TRBV30,TRBJ1-5,AWGTGVHQPQH
TRBV5-6,TRBJ2-7,ASSPTSGKGYEQY
TRBV9,TRBJ1-5,ASSPSGGQPQH
TRBV9,TRBJ1-3,ASSQTGGASGNTIY
TRBV5-6,TRBJ1-4,ASSFLDGTGAEKLF
TRBV3-1/TRBV3-2,TRBJ2-5,ASSPRYSTSGTQETQY
TRBV4-2,TRBJ2-7,ASSQDVSGNPYEQY
TRBV5-6,TRBJ1-2,ASSFGTEYGYT
TRBV27,TRBJ1-2,ASSFGGRGNYGYT
TRBV7-9,TRBJ1-6,ASTSPAGGNSPLH
TRBV15,TRBJ1-1,ATRGTWDRGFGTEAF
TRBV18,TRBJ2-3,ASSHSGRTPDTQY
TRBV5-1,TRBJ1-1,ASSSWTGMNTEAF
TRBV4-1,TRBJ2-1,ASSQTGLGYNEQF
TRBV29-1,TRBJ2-1,SVLAGGSYNEQF
TRBV24-1,TRBJ2-2,ATSERAGANTGELF
TRBV12-5,TRBJ1-1,ASGLFTGTEAF
TRBV5-1,TRBJ1-3,ASSLDRGGNTIY
TRBV28,TRBJ2-1,ASSRLAVSYNEQF
TRBV5-8,TRBJ1-6,ASSLGASYNSPLH
TRBV28,TRBJ2-5,ASGTGGQETQY
TRBV7-8,TRBJ1-1,ASSLRTGTGEAF
TRBV18,TRBJ2-7,ASSLGTSGSNEQY
TRBV12-5,TRBJ2-1,ASGLPGHNEQF
TRBV7-9,TRBJ2-1,ASSSSGRAVHEQF
TRBV6-5,TRBJ2-3,ASSLGTSTDTQY
TRBV28,TRBJ1-4,ASSAIDRGTSNEKLF
TRBV4-2,TRBJ2-5,ASSPTAGGRVGETQY
TRBV5-1,TRBJ1-1,ASSPFIRGTEAF
TRBV2,TRBJ2-5,ASRAGTGAQETQY
TRBV24-1,TRBJ1-3,ATQDPSSGNTIY
TRBV7-8,TRBJ1-1,ASRDTEGAF
TRBV7-3,TRBJ2-1,ASSLNGAGTSGSSYNEQF